The sequence of this T cell receptor beta chain was determined in a study of T cell responses to AZD1222 COVID-19 vaccine. Concerning this clone itself: Antigen: not known.

The study's findings and limits: Baseline antibody screening turned up just six seropositive AZD1222 recipients. A reported finding is that nearly half of spike-specific TCRs target unmutated variant regions. Donors skewed white British and female; clonal diversity was possibly underestimated.

The CDR3 totals 12 residues. In germline, CDR1 is SQVTM, CDR2 ANQGSEA. V dropped 7 bases and J dropped 5 bases, with 12 bases sitting between them. The assay was immunoSEQ multiplex PCR, and TCRdb's table has in-frame clones only and misses some. Of some 71,000 clones in the sample, 84% were seen once. V is TRBV29-1 and J is TRBJ1-3; D uncertain. This clonotype originated in an adult in good health. The starting material was peripheral blood, obtained on day 0 of AZD1222 vaccination. CDR3 sequence reads: CSASDGRNTIYF. In DNA form, the CDR3 reads TGCAGCGCCTCGGACGGAAGAAACACCATATATTTT.